The present entry profiles one T cell receptor (beta chain) with its context. Generated by immunoSEQ multiplex PCR, the TCRdb table keeps only in-frame clones and is missing some. Here the sample spans 100,000 or so clones, about 89% being singletons. These data belong to a study of blood T cell repertoires in COVID-19. Study overall: Some COVID-19 samples were acute and others convalescent; all came from the United States, Italy and Spain.

The germline V gene has CDR1 PRHDT and CDR2 FYEKMQ (reference sequence). V was pared by 5 bases and J by 7 bases, with 6 bases of the junction left unmatched. The CDR3 totals 14 residues. The sample taken for sequencing was peripheral blood. This sequence originates from a human donor with acute or convalescent COVID-19. The donor label of this sample is uncertain. The V gene is TRBV13, the J gene TRBJ2-1; TRBD2 matches 9 bases. The CDR3 protein is CASSPRLAVNEQFF. CDR3 nucleotides: TGTGCCAGCAGCCCCCGACTAGCGGTGAATGAGCAGTTCTTC.